The source of this T cell receptor beta chain is a study of T cell responses to AZD1222 COVID-19 vaccine. Study-wide results and limits: Just 5 or 6 AZD1222 recipients tested seropositive at baseline. Repertoires were obtained solely post-peak T cell response. Spike as a whole was targeted by vaccine-associated CD4 TCRs, dominant at 160-218 and 743-854.

The method was immunoSEQ multiplex PCR; TCRdb's version includes in-frame clones alone and lacks a portion of them. The sample includes 130,000 to 150,000 clones, about 87% of them seen just once. A note on this clone: Its antigen is currently unknown.

This CDR3 contains 15 residues. Germline CDR1 and CDR2: KGHSH and LQKENI. Trimming took off 3 bases at V and 5 bases at J, with 11 bases between the two ends. The sample in question was peripheral blood, obtained on day 0 of AZD1222 vaccination. The clonotype was recovered from an adult in good health. The V and J genes are TRBV18 and TRBJ1-6, with D maybe TRBD1 (5 bases). CDR3 sequence reads: CASSPEMGDNSPLHF. Here the CDR3 DNA reads TGTGCCAGCTCACCGGAGATGGGGGATAATTCACCCCTCCACTTT.